The 13 T cell receptor beta chains listed next were all sequenced from one sample in a study of early T cells in non-severe SARS-CoV-2 infection. TCRdb reanalysed the 5' RACE reads using MiXCR and keeps one entry per CDR3 protein. Of fewer than 30,000 distinct CDR3 sequences detected, roughly 4.2% appear once; the ten largest clones hold roughly 14%. The specimen sequenced was whole blood. The receptors were sampled from an adult who was a healthcare worker with PCR-confirmed SARS-CoV-2 infection or an uninfected control (not recorded which).

V gene TRBV7-2 combines with J gene TRBJ2-5; D not certain. The CDR3 runs to 14 residues. CDR1 and CDR2 (germline): SGHTA, FQGNSA. Trimming pared 0 bases from V and 1 base from J, leaving 6 bases between. In DNA, the CDR3 is TGTGCCAGCAGCTTAGCAGCTCTCCAAGAGACCCAGTACTTC. It yields the protein CASSLAALQETQYF. Full variable domain (rest looked up from reference TRBV7-2 and TRBJ2-5): GAGVSQSPSNKVTEKGKDVELRCDPISGHTALYWYRQSLGQGLEFLIYFQGNSAPDKSGLPSDRFSAERTGGSVSTLTIQRTQQEDSAVYLCASSLAALQETQYFGPGTRLLVL.

The table lists this clonotype with many counts. The CDR3 here is CASSSSLQDRGETQYF. For the CDR3, the DNA is TGTGCCAGCAGCTCAAGCCTCCAGGACAGGGGTGAGACCCAGTACTTC. The genes are TRBV11-2 and TRBJ2-5; 9 bases are shared with TRBD1. The trim removed 4 bases at V and 5 bases at J, leaving 11 bases unmatched. This CDR3 is built from 16 residues. Germline V gene sequence: CDR1 SGHAT, CDR2 FQNNGV.

The chain couples TRBV5-6 to TRBJ1-2; 9 bases fit TRBD1. The CDR3 extends over 14 amino acids. V lost 4 bases and J lost 5; bases outside the gene matches: 6. Per germline, CDR1 SGHDT and CDR2 YYEEEE. The CDR3 sequence: CASSPGQGRYGYTF. CDR3 in DNA: TGTGCCAGCAGCCCTGGACAGGGGAGGTATGGCTACACCTTC.

This clonotype was picked up many times. The rearrangement uses TRBV9 and TRBJ2-3, with D possibly matching TRBD2 (5 bases). The CDR3 extends over 15 amino acids. The germline V gene encodes CDR1 SGDLS and CDR2 YYNGEE. V was shortened by 2 bases and J by 5 bases, with 15 bases between the two germline ends. The CDR3 sequence: CASSVLADARDTQYF. The CDR3 DNA sequence: TGTGCCAGCAGCGTCCTAGCTGATGCCCGAGATACGCAGTATTTT.

This clonotype was seen ten or more times. The chain recombines TRBV2 with TRBJ1-3, with unresolved D. The CDR3 is made up of 11 amino acids. V lost 11 bases and J lost 10, with 15 bases in between. Germline assignment: CDR1 SNHLY and CDR2 FYNNEI. Here the CDR3 DNA reads TGTGCCGCCAGCGGCGGTCCTACCATATATTTT. Amino acid sequence: CAASGGPTIYF.

This clonotype was recorded at least ten times. The chain recombines TRBV3-1 with TRBJ2-1, with D uncertain. Germline V gene sequence: CDR1 LGHDT, CDR2 YNNKEL (reference sequence). V lost 2 bases to trimming and J lost 0 bases, with 5 bases between them. This CDR3 is 14 amino acids long. The CDR3 DNA reads as TGTGCCAGCAGCCAACAGAGCTCCTACAATGAGCAGTTCTTC. The encoded protein is CASSQQSSYNEQFF.

This clonotype was seen a few times. The chain couples TRBV6-2 or TRBV6-3 to TRBJ2-5, with 8 bases lining up with TRBD1. Per germline, CDR1 MNHEY and CDR2 SVGEGT. V dropped 7 bases and J dropped 5; count of bases not matched to a gene: 9. The CDR3 has 14 amino acids. The CDR3 here is CASKSQGVVETQYF. The DNA of the CDR3 is TGTGCCAGCAAATCACAGGGGGTCGTGGAGACCCAGTACTTC.

The V and J genes are TRBV19 and TRBJ2-7; tentative D call: TRBD1 (5 bases). The CDR3 contains 15 residues. Per germline, CDR1 LNHDA and CDR2 SQIVND (reference sequence). Trimming removed 5 bases at V and 7 bases at J, with 21 bases between. This CDR3 is CASSPPDGGAKEQYF. DNA of the CDR3: TGTGCCAGTAGTCCCCCTGACGGTGGGGCTAAAGAGCAGTACTTC.

This clonotype was seen ten or more times. The genes are TRBV29-1 and TRBJ2-1, with 14 bases identical to TRBD2. CDR1 and CDR2 (germline): SQVTM, ANQGSEA. V lost 6 bases to trimming and J lost 10 bases; unmatched junction nucleotides: 8. The CDR3 loop spans 14 amino acids. CDR3 bases: TGCAGCGTCGGGGGACTAGCGGGAGTTGGAGAGCAGTTCTTC. Translated: CSVGGLAGVGEQFF.

The chain uses TRBV7-2 and TRBJ2-6, with 7 bases fitting TRBD1. The germline V gene has CDR1 SGHTA and CDR2 FQGNSA. Germline trimming cut 2 bases from V and 0 bases from J; bases unmatched to any gene: 4. This CDR3 region has 17 residues. The CDR3 nucleotides read TGTGCCAGCAGCTTAACAGGGGTGAGCTCTGGGGCCAACGTCCTGACTTTC. Its translation: CASSLTGVSSGANVLTF.

This clonotype has at least ten counts. The rearrangement links TRBV4-3 to TRBJ1-4; possibly TRBD1 for D (5 bases). The CDR3 sequence is 16 residues long. V was pared by 1 base and J by 8 bases, with 17 bases between. CDR1 and CDR2 from the germline V gene are LGHNA and YSLEER. CDR3 nucleotide sequence: TGCGCCAGCAGCCAAGCAGCGACAGTACCAAACGAAAAACTGTTTTTT. This gives the protein CASSQAATVPNEKLFF.

This clonotype was detected ten times or more. The chain has TRBV11-3 and TRBJ2-3; D is perhaps TRBD1 or TRBD2 (5 bases each). Germline V CDR1 and CDR2: SGHNT, YENEEA. Trimming cost V 2 bases and J 2 bases, with 8 bases left between them. The CDR3 totals 14 residues. The CDR3 loop reads CASSLRGDTDTQYF. DNA for the CDR3: TGTGCCAGCAGCTTAAGAGGGGACACAGATACGCAGTATTTT.

Ten or more counts support this clonotype. The chain recombines TRBV20-1 with TRBJ2-5; the D is unclear. Germline values: CDR1 DFQATT, CDR2 SNEGSKA (reference sequence). V was cut by 1 base and J by 0 bases, with 6 bases left in between. The CDR3 runs to 13 residues. The CDR3 here is CSARVSNQETQYF. In nucleotides, the CDR3 is TGCAGTGCTAGAGTTTCAAACCAAGAGACCCAGTACTTC.